This TCR beta chain was documented in a study of T cells of healthy individuals. This CDR3 region has 14 residues. V lost 5 bases to trimming and J lost 0 bases; unmatched junction nucleotides: 5. From germline, CDR1 is SQVTM and CDR2 ANQGSEA. The table lists this clonotype with many counts. One entry per CDR3 protein, called by TCRdb with MiXCR from the 5' RACE reads. The sample includes 63,000 or so distinct CDR3 sequences, roughly 15% of them seen just once. This sequence originates from a human donor in good health. The rearrangement uses TRBV29-1 and TRBJ1-1, with TRBD1 identical over 8 bases. The CDR3 is CSVKTGEVNTEAFF. CDR3 coding DNA: TGCAGCGTTAAGACAGGGGAAGTGAACACTGAAGCTTTCTTT.